The 2 T cell receptor beta chains below come from one sample, sequenced in a study of beta chain features in type 1 diabetes. Study-level findings and limits: Among patients with Type 1 diabetes, TCRB CDR3s were moderately but significantly shorter in every one of the four CD4+ subsets.

What these receptors recognize is not known. As every portion of the isolated RNA was reverse transcribed, the sequencing read expressed TCRB transcripts. Clones were read by immunoSEQ multiplex PCR, and TCRdb kept only the in-frame ones, dropping some. The sample has hundreds of thousands of clones, about 14% seen once. The sequenced sample consisted of naive CD4+ T cells from blood. These receptors all stem from a man aged 18 to 29 with type 1 diabetes.

V usage is TRBV29-1 and J usage is TRBJ2-3, with TRBD2 matching over 13 bases. J was trimmed by 2 bases and V by 7 bases; bases with no gene match: 9. The CDR3 is 16 residues long. Germline V lookup: CDR1 SQVTM, CDR2 ANQGSEA. The CDR3 region is CSASGLAGAFTDTQYF. The DNA of the CDR3 is TGCAGCGCCTCAGGACTAGCGGGGGCCTTCACAGATACGCAGTATTTT.

This chain links TRBV7-2 with TRBJ2-7; 9 positions match TRBD1. With V trimmed by 6 bases and J by 8 bases, 5 bases remained unmatched. The CDR3 totals 12 residues. Germline V gene data show CDR1 as SGHTA and CDR2 as FQGNSA. The CDR3 region has the DNA TGTGCCAGCAGGCCGGACAGGGGAAAGCAGTACTTC. Protein product: CASRPDRGKQYF. The full variable domain, completed using reference TRBV7-2 and TRBJ2-7, is GAGVSQSPSNKVTEKGKDVELRCDPISGHTALYWYRQSLGQGLEFLIYFQGNSAPDKSGLPSDRFSAERTGGSVSTLTIQRTQQEDSAVYLCASRPDRGKQYFGPGTRLTVT.